These 3 T cell receptor beta chains were sequenced from one sample in a study of OX40 agonist ivuxolimab in advanced cancers. Clones were sequenced by immunoSEQ multiplex PCR, and TCRdb holds only the in-frame ones, with some missing. The profile shows about 110,000 clones, 80% to 95% of them singletons. The sample was CD4+ or CD8+ T cells sorted from blood, taken in a trial of the OX40 agonist ivuxolimab. Every receptor here comes from an adult with an advanced solid tumor such as melanoma, head and neck, liver or kidney cancer.

The gene calls are TRBV5-1 and TRBJ1-5; TRBD1 matches at 8 bases. CDR1 and CDR2 from the germline V gene are SGHRS and YFSETQ. Trimming removed 3 bases from V and 7 bases from J; junction bases left unmatched: 6. There are 14 residues in the CDR3. The CDR3 is CASSYGQGGQPQHF. CDR3 DNA sequence: TGCGCCAGCAGCTACGGACAGGGTGGCCAGCCCCAGCATTTT.

The V call is TRBV16, the J call TRBJ2-1; 11 nucleotides agree with TRBD2. Germline assignment: CDR1 KGHSY and CDR2 FQNENV. CDR3 length: 15 amino acids. Germline trimming cut 4 bases from V and 6 bases from J; bases unmatched to any gene: 5. The CDR3 region is CASSPTTSGINEQFF. CDR3 coding DNA: TGTGCCAGCAGCCCAACGACTAGCGGGATCAATGAGCAGTTCTTC.

J is TRBJ2-2 and V is TRBV28; 8 positions agree with TRBD1. J was trimmed by 1 base and V by 8 bases; bases with no gene match: 3. The CDR3 is 14 residues long. CDR1 is MDHEN and CDR2 is SYDVKM in the germline V gene. CDR3 in DNA: TGTGCCAGCTATACAGGGGGGAACACCGGGGAGCTGTTTTTT. Protein sequence: CASYTGGNTGELFF.